This TCR beta chain was captured by sequencing in a study of radiation and T cells in renal cell carcinoma. The CDR3 runs to 18 residues. Germline values: CDR1 MNHNS, CDR2 SASEGT. V dropped 4 bases and J dropped 5; count of bases not matched to a gene: 15. The table came from immunoSEQ multiplex PCR; TCRdb's copy has only in-frame clones and leaves some out. The table has fewer than 150,000 clones, approximately 90% seen once. Sample time point: blood 2 weeks post-SBRT. Treatment meaning: 15 Gy SBRT to primary tumor, nephrectomy 4 weeks later. After SBRT, blood was collected at 2 and 4 weeks, plus baseline.

The TCR was taken from a woman aged 70-85 years with renal cell carcinoma. V is TRBV6-1 and J is TRBJ1-5; 9 bases match TRBD1. This specimen was blood, taken from a patient whose treatment included radiotherapy and nephrectomy. CDR3 loop: CASSGRDRVALLDQPQHF. As DNA, the CDR3 is TGTGCCAGCAGTGGCCGGGACAGGGTTGCCCTGCTGGATCAGCCCCAGCATTTT.